The 4 T cell receptor beta chains listed next were all sequenced from one sample in a study of OX40 agonist ivuxolimab in advanced cancers. Repertoires were generated with immunoSEQ multiplex PCR, while TCRdb's copy carries only in-frame clones and drops some. The sample lists about 79,000 clones; about 90% were seen once. Sequences were derived from CD4+ or CD8+ T cells sorted from blood, sampled in a trial of the OX40 agonist ivuxolimab. All receptors derive from an adult with an advanced solid tumor such as melanoma, head and neck, liver or kidney cancer.

The V and J genes are TRBV19 and TRBJ2-1, with a possible D match to TRBD1 (5 bases). Trimming took 7 bases from V and 1 from J, leaving 17 bases between them. The CDR3 covers 16 residues. Germline assignment: CDR1 LNHDA and CDR2 SQIVND (reference sequence). This chain's CDR3 is CASTSHGAESYNEQFF. DNA for the CDR3: TGTGCCAGTACCTCACATGGGGCAGAATCCTACAATGAGCAGTTCTTC.

The genes are TRBV11-2 and TRBJ2-5; D unclear. Trimming cost V 3 bases and J 1 base, with 9 bases left between them. The CDR3 has 14 amino acids. Per the germline V gene, CDR1 is SGHAT and CDR2 is FQNNGV. The CDR3 reads CASSFGNRQETQYF. CDR3 DNA: TGTGCCAGCAGCTTCGGCAATCGCCAAGAGACCCAGTACTTC.

This chain links TRBV7-9 with TRBJ2-3; 9 nucleotides align to TRBD1. This CDR3 is 14 amino acids long. Germline V gives CDR1 SEHNR, CDR2 FQNEAQ (reference sequence). Losses at the gene ends were 5 bases for V and 6 bases for J; bases not matched to a gene: 6. This CDR3 reads CASSGGDRVDTQYF. The CDR3, as DNA: TGTGCCAGCAGCGGGGGGGACAGGGTGGATACGCAGTATTTT.

The chain employs TRBV2 and TRBJ1-1, with D possibly TRBD1 on 5 matching bases. V lost 7 bases to trimming and J lost 4 bases, with 7 bases between them. Germline V gives CDR1 SNHLY, CDR2 FYNNEI. CDR3 size: 11 residues. The CDR3: CASMGGTEAFF. DNA of the CDR3: TGTGCCAGCATGGGGGGCACTGAAGCTTTCTTT.